This T cell receptor (beta chain) stems from a study of shared clonotypes between healthy human individuals. At the level of the study: For every donor, three CD4 naive, three CD4 memory, two CD8 naive and one CD8 memory plates were used.

The J segment lost 3 bases and the V segment lost 5 bases, leaving 7 bases of the junction unmatched. The germline V gene encodes CDR1 KGHSH and CDR2 LQKENI. The CDR3 runs 14 residues. Original processing notes: Junction-only sequences without quality scores were provided by ImmunoSEQ, so filtering was different. Produced via immunoSEQ multiplex PCR; TCRdb's table is partial and in-frame only. D and trimming come from the DNA, and the V and J calls and clone size come from that table. The sample has roughly 1.5 million clones; around 98% are singletons. The sequenced sample consisted of naive CD4+ T cells sorted from blood. Indicated subset: CD45RA+ positively selected. The chain couples TRBV18 to TRBJ2-7; 7 nucleotides agree with TRBD2. The receptor comes from a man aged 25 to 40 in good health. CDR3 residues: CASSSGTKLYEQYF. The DNA of the CDR3 is TGTGCCAGCTCATCCGGGACTAAGCTCTACGAGCAGTACTTC.